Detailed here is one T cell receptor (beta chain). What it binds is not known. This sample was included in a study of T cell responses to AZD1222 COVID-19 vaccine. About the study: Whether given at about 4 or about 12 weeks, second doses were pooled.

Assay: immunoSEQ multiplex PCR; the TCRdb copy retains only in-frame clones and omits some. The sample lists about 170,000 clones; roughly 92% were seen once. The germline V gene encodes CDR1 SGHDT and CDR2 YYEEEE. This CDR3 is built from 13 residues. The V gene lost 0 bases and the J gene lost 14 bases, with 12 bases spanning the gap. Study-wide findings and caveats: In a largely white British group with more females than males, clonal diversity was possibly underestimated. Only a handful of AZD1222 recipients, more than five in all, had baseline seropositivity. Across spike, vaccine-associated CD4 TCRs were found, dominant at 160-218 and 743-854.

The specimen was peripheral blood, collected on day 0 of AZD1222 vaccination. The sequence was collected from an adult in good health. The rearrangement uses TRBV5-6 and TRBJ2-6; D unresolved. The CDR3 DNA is TGTGCCAGCAGCTTGGGGCCGGGCCCCCTCCTGACTTTC. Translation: CASSLGPGPLLTF.